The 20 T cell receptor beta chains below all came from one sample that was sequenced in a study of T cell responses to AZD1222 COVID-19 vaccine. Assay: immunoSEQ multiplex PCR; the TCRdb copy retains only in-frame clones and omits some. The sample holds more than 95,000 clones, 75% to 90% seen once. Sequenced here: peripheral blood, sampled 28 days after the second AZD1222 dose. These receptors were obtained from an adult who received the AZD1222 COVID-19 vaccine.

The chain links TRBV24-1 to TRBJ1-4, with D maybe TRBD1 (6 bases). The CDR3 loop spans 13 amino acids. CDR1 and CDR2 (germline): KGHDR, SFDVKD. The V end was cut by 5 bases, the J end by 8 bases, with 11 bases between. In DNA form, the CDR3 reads TGTGCCACCAGTGGGGGGGCGCGAGAAAAACTGTTTTTT. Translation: CATSGGAREKLFF.

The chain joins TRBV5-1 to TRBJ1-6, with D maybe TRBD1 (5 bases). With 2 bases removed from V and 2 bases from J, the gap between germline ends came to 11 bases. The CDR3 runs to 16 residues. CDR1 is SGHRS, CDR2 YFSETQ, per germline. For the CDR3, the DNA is TGCGCCAGCAGCTTCTCAGGGCACCCCTATAATTCACCCCTCCACTTT. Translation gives CASSFSGHPYNSPLHF.

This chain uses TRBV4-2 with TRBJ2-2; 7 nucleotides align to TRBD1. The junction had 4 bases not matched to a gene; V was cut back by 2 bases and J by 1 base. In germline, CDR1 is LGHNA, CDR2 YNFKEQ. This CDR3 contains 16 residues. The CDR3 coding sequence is TGTGCCAGCAGCCAACAGGGACAGATGAACACCGGGGAGCTGTTTTTT. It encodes CASSQQGQMNTGELFF.

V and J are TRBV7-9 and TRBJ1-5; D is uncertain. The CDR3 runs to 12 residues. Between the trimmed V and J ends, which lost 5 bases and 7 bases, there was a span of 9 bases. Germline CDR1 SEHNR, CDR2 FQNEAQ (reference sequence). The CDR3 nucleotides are TGTGCCAGCAGCGAGAAAGGACAGCCCCAGCATTTT. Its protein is CASSEKGQPQHF.

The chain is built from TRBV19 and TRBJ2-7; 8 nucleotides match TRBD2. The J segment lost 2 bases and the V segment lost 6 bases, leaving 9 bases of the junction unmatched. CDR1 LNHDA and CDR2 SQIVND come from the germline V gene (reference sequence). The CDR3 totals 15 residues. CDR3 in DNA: TGTGCCAGTAGCCATGGGCCGGGACTAGCCTACGAGCAGTACTTC. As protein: CASSHGPGLAYEQYF.

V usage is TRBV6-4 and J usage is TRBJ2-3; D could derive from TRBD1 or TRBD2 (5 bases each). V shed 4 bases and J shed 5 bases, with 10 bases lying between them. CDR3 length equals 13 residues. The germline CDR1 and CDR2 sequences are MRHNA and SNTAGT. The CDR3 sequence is CASSASGGDTQYF. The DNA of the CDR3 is TGTGCCAGCAGTGCTTCTGGGGGAGATACGCAGTATTTT.

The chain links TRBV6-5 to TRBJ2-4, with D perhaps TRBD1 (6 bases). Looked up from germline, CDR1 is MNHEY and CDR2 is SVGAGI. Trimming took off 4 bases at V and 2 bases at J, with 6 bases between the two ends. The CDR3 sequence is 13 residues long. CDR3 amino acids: CASSWGPKNIQYF. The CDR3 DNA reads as TGTGCCAGCAGTTGGGGGCCCAAAAACATTCAGTACTTC.

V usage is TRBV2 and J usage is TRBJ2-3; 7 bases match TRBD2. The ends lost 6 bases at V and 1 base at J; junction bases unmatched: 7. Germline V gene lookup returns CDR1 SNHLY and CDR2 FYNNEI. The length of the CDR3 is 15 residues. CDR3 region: CASRSRLAGTDTQYF. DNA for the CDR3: TGTGCCAGCAGATCTCGGCTAGCGGGCACAGATACGCAGTATTTT.

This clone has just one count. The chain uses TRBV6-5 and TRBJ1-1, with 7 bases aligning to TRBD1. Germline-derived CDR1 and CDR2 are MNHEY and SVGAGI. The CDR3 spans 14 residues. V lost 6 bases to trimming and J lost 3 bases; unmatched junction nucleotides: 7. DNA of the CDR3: TGTGCCAGCAGAAGACTTGGACAGGACACTGAAGCTTTCTTT. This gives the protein CASRRLGQDTEAFF.

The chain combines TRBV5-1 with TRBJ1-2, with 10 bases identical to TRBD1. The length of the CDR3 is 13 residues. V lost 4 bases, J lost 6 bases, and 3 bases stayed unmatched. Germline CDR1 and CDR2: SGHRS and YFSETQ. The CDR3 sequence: CASSRQGANGYTF. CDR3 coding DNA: TGCGCCAGCAGCCGACAGGGGGCAAATGGCTACACCTTC.

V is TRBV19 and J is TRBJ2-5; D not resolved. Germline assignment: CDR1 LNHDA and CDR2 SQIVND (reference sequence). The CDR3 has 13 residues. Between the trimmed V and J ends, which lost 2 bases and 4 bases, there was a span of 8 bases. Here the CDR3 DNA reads TGTGCCAGTAGTATACAGATCCTAGAGACCCAGTACTTC. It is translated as CASSIQILETQYF. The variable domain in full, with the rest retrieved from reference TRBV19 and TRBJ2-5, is DGGITQSPKYLFRKEGQNVTLSCEQNLNHDAMYWYRQDPGQGLRLIYYSQIVNDFQKGDIAEGYSVSREKKESFPLTVTSAQKNPTAFYLCASSIQILETQYFGPGTRLLVL.

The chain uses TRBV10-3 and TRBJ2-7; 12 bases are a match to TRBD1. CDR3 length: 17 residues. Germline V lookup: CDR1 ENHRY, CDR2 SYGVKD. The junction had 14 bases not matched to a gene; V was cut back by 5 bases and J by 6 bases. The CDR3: CAISTLPPGQGAGEQYF. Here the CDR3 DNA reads TGTGCCATCAGTACCTTGCCGCCGGGACAGGGGGCGGGCGAGCAGTACTTC.

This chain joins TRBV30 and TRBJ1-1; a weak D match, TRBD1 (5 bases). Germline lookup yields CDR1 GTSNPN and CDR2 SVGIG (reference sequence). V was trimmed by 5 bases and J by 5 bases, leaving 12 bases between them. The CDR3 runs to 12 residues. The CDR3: CAWGTVRTEAFF. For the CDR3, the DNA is TGTGCCTGGGGGACGGTGAGGACTGAAGCTTTCTTT.

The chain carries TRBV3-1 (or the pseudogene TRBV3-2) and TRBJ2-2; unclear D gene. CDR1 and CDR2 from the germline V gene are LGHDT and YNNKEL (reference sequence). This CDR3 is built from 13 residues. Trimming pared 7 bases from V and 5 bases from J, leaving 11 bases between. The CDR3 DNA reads TGTGCCAGCAATAGACTGGCGACCGGGGAGCTGTTTTTT. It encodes CASNRLATGELFF.

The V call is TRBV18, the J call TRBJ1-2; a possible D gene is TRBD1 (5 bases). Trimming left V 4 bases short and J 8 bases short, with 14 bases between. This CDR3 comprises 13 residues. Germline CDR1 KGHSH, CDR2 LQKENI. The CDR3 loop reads CASSLPGQMGYTF. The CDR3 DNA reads TGTGCCAGCTCACTACCGGGGCAGATGGGCTACACCTTC.

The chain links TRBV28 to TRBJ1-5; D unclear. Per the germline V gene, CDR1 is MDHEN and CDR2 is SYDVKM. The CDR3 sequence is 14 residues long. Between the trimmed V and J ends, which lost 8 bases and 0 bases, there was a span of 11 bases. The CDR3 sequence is CASLSSYSNQPQHF. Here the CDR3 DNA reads TGTGCCAGCCTGAGCTCATATAGCAATCAGCCCCAGCATTTT.

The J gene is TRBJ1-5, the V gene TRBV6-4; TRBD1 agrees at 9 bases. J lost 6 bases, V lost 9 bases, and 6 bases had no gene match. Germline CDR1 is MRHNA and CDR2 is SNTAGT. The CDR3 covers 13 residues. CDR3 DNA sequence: TGTGCCAGTAGGGACAGGGATCGTCAGCCCCAGCATTTT. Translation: CASRDRDRQPQHF.

The CDR3 DNA follows: TGTGCCAGCAGCTCTGCCCAGGGCGACACTGAAGCTTTCTTT. Its translation is CASSSAQGDTEAFF. The V call is TRBV6-5, the J call TRBJ1-1, with D perhaps TRBD1 (5 bases). Germline-derived CDR1 and CDR2 are MNHEY and SVGAGI. Trimming shortened V by 6 bases and J by 3 bases, and 14 bases separated the two germline ends. This CDR3 comprises 14 residues.

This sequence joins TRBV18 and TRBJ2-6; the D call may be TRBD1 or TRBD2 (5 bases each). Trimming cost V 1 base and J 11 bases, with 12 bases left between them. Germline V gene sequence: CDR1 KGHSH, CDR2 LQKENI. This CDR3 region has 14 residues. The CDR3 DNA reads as TGTGCCAGCTCACCACGAGGGACCGGGGACGTCCTGACTTTC. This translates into CASSPRGTGDVLTF.

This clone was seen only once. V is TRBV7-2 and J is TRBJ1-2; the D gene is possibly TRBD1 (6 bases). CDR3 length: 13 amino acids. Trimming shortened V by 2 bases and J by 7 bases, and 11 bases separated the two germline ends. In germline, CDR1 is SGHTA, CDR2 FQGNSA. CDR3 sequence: CASSLPGALGYTF. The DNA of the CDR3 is TGTGCCAGCAGCTTACCAGGGGCCCTTGGCTACACCTTC. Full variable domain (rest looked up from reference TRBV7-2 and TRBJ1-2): GAGVSQSPSNKVTEKGKDVELRCDPISGHTALYWYRQSLGQGLEFLIYFQGNSAPDKSGLPSDRFSAERTGGSVSTLTIQRTQQEDSAVYLCASSLPGALGYTFGSGTRLTVV.